In its sample, the clone carrying this T cell receptor beta chain was seen many times. These data come from a study of regulatory T cells in long-lasting Graves disease. Deletions cut 5 bases from V and 5 bases from J, with 21 bases between. The CDR3 has 16 amino acids. Building of the TCR beta libraries involved iRepertoire HTBI primers and Arm-PCR of CDR3 regions. TCRdb called the multiplex PCR reads again in MiXCR, with one record for every CDR3 protein. The data hold 550,000 to 600,000 distinct CDR3 sequences, with more than 15% observed a single time. Time point specified: newly diagnosed GD, antithyroid drugs for less than 3 months. RNA extracted from PBMCs served as the sequencing template. These records were also assigned to another study, of T cells in Graves' hyperthyroidism and ophthalmopathy. That study adds: Each diagnosis was grounded in clinical symptoms, serum thyroxine and TRAb, thyroid ultrasound, and orbital computed tomography. Researchers ran a first-round RT-PCR on the TCR CDR3 using the HTBI primer set.

The source was peripheral blood mononuclear cells (PBMCs), collected at new diagnosis, from a patient treated with antithyroid drugs. The V gene is TRBV12-3 or TRBV12-4, the J gene TRBJ2-5; no reliable D call. The sequence was obtained from a man younger than 35 with Graves disease. For the CDR3, the DNA is TGTGCCAGCAGTCCTCGCCCAGTACCGGTCGGCGAGACCCAGTACTTC. Protein product: CASSPRPVPVGETQYF.